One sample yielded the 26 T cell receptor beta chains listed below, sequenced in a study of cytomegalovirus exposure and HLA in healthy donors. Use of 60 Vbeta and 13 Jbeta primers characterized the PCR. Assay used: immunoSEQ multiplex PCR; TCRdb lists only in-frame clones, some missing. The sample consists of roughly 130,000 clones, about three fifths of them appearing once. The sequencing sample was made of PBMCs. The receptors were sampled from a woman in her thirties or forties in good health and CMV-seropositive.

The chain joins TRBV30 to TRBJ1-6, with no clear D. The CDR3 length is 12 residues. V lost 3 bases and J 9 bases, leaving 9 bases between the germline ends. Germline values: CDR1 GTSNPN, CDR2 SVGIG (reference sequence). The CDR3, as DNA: TGTGCCTGGAGACAAATTGGTTCACCCCTCCACTTT. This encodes CAWRQIGSPLHF.

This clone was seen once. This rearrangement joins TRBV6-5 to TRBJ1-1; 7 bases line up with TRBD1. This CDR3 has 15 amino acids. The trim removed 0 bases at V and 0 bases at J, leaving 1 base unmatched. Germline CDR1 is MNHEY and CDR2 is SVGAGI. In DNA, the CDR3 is TGTGCCAGCAGTTACTCGGGACAGATGAACACTGAAGCTTTCTTT. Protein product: CASSYSGQMNTEAFF.

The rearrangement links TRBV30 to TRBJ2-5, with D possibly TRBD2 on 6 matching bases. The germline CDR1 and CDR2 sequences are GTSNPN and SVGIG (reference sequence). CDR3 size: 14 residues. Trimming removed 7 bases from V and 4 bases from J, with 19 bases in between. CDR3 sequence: CALDGLAIPETQYF. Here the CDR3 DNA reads TGTGCCTTGGACGGGCTAGCGATTCCAGAGACCCAGTACTTC.

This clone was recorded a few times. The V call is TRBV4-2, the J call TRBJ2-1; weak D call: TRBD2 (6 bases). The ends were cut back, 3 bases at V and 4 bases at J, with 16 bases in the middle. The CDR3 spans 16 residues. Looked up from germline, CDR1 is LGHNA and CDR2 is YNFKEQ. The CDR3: CASSQVASGSYNEQFF. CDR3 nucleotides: TGTGCCAGCAGCCAGGTCGCGAGCGGGTCATACAATGAGCAGTTCTTC.

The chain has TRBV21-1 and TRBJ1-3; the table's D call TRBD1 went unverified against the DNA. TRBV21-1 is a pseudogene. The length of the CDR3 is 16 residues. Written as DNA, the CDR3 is TGTGCCAGCAGCAAAGGGGACAGGGAGGCTGGAAACACCATATATTTT. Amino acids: CASSKGDREAGNTIYF.

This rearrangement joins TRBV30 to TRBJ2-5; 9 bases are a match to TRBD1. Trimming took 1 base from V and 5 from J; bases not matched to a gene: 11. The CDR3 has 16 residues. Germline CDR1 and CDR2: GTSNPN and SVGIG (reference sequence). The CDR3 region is CAWSGPGQGSQETQYF. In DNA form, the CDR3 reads TGTGCCTGGAGTGGCCCCGGACAGGGGAGTCAGGAGACCCAGTACTTC. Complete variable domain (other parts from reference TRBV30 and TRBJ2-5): SQTIHQWPATLVQPVGSPLSLECTVEGTSNPNLYWYRQAAGRGLQLLFYSVGIGQISSEVPQNLSASRPQDRQFILSSKKLLLSDSGFYLCAWSGPGQGSQETQYFGPGTRLLVL.

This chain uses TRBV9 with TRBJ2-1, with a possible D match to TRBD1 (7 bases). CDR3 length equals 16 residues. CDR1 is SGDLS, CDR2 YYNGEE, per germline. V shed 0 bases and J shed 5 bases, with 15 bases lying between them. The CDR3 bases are TGTGCCAGCAGCGTAGGTGAGGGCAGGGGGGACAATGAGCAGTTCTTC. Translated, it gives CASSVGEGRGDNEQFF.

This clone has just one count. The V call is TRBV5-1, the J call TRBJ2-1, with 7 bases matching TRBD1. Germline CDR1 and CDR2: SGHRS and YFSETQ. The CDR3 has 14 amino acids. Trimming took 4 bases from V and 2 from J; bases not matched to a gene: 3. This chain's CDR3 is CASSDGTAYNEQFF. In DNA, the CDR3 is TGCGCCAGCAGCGACGGGACAGCCTACAATGAGCAGTTCTTC.

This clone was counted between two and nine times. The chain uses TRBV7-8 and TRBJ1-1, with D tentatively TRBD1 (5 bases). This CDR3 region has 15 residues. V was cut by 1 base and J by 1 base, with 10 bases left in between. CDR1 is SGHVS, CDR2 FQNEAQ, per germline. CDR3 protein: CASSLGATENTEAFF. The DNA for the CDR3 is TGTGCCAGCAGCTTAGGGGCGACAGAGAACACTGAAGCTTTCTTT.

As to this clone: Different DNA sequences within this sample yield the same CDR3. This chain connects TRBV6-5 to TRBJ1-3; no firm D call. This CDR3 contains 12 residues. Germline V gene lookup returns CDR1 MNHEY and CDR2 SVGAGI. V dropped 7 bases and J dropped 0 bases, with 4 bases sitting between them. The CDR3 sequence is CASTSSGNTIYF. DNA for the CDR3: TGTGCCAGCACGAGCTCTGGAAACACCATATATTTT.

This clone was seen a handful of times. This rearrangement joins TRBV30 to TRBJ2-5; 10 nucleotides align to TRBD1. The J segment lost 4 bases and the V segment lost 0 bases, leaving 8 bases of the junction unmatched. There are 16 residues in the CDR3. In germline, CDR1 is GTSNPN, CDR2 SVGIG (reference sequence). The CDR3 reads CAWSVGVTGGRETQYF. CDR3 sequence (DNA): TGTGCCTGGAGTGTAGGGGTGACAGGGGGCCGAGAGACCCAGTACTTC. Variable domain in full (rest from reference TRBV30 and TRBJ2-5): SQTIHQWPATLVQPVGSPLSLECTVEGTSNPNLYWYRQAAGRGLQLLFYSVGIGQISSEVPQNLSASRPQDRQFILSSKKLLLSDSGFYLCAWSVGVTGGRETQYFGPGTRLLVL.

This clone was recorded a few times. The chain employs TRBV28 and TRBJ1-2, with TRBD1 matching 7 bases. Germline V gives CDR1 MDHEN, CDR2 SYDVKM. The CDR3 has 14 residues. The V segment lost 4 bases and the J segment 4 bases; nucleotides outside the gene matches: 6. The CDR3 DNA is TGTGCCAGCAGTTCCGTATGGGACAGCTATGGCTACACCTTC. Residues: CASSSVWDSYGYTF.

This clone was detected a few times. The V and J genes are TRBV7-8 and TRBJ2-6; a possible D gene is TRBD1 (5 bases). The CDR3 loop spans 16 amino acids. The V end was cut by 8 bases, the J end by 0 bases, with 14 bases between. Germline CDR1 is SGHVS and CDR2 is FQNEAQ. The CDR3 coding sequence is TGTGCCAGCCTAGGACATCCTGGCTCTGGGGCCAACGTCCTGACTTTC. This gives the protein CASLGHPGSGANVLTF. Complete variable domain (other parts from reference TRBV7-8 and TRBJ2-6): GAGVSQSPRYKVAKRGQDVALRCDPISGHVSLFWYQQALGQGPEFLTYFQNEAQLDKSGLPSDRFFAERPEGSVSTLKIQRTQQEDSAVYLCASLGHPGSGANVLTFGAGSRLTVL.

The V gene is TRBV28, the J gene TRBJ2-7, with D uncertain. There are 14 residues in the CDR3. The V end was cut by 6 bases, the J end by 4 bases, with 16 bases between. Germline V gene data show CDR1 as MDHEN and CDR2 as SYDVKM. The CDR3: CASSPTSPKYEQYF. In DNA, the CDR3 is TGTGCCAGCAGCCCTACTTCTCCAAAATACGAGCAGTACTTC.

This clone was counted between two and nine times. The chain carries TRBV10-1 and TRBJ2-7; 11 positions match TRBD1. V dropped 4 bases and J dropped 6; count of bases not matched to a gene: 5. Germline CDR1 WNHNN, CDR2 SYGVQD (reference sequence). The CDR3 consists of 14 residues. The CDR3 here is CASSGGQGGVEQYF. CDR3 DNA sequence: TGCGCCAGCAGTGGGGGACAGGGGGGCGTCGAGCAGTACTTC.

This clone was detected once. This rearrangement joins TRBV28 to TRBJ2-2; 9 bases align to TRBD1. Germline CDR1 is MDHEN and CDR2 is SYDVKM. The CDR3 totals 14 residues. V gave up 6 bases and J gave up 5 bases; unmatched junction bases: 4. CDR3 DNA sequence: TGTGCCAGCAGCGGACAGGGGTTTACCGGGGAGCTGTTTTTT. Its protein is CASSGQGFTGELFF.

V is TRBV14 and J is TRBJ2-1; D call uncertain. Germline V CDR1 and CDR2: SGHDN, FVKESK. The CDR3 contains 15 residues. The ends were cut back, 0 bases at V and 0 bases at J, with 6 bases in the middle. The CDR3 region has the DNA TGTGCCAGCAGCCAAGATGCGGCCTCCTACAATGAGCAGTTCTTC. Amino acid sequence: CASSQDAASYNEQFF.

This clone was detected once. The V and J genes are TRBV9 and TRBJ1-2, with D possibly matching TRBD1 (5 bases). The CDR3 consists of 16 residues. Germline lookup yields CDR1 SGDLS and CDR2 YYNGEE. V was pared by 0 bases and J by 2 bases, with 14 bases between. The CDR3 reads CASSVAPRVENYGYTF. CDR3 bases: TGTGCCAGCAGCGTAGCACCCAGGGTGGAAAACTATGGCTACACCTTC.

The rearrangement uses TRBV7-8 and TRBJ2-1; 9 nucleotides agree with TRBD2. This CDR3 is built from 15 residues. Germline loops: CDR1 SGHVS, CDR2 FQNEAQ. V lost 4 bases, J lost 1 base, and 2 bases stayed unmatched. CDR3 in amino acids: CASSYLAGSYNEQFF. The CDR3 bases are TGTGCCAGCAGCTACCTAGCGGGATCCTACAATGAGCAGTTCTTC.

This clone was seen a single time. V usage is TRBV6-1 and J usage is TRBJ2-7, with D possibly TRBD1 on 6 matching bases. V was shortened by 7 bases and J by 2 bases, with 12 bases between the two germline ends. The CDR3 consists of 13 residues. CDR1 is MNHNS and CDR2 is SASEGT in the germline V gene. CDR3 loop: CASKDRLTYEQYF. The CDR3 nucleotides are TGTGCCAGCAAGGACAGATTAACCTACGAGCAGTACTTC.

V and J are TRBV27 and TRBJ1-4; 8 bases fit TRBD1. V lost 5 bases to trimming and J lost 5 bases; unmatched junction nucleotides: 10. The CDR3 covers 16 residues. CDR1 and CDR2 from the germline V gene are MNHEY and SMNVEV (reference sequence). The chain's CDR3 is CASSPEATGGNEKLFF. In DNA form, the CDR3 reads TGTGCCAGCAGTCCAGAGGCAACAGGGGGGAATGAAAAACTGTTTTTT.

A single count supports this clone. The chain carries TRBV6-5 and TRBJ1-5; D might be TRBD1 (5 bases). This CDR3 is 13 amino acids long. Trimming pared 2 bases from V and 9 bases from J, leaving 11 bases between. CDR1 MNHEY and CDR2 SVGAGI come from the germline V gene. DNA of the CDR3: TGTGCCAGCAGTTACGGGGCCGCCGGGCCCCAGCATTTT. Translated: CASSYGAAGPQHF.

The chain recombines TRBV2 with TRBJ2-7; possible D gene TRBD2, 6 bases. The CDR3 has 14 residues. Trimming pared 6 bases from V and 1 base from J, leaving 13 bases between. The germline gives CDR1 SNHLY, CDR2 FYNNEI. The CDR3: CASSPVGGSYEQYF. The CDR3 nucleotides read TGTGCCAGCAGCCCCGTCGGGGGTTCCTACGAGCAGTACTTC.

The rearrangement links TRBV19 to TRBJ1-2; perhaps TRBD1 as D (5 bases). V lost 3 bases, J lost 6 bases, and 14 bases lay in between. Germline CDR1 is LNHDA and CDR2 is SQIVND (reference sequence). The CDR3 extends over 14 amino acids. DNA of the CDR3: TGTGCCAGTAGTATCCAGGGTTTCGATCATGGCTACACCTTC. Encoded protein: CASSIQGFDHGYTF.

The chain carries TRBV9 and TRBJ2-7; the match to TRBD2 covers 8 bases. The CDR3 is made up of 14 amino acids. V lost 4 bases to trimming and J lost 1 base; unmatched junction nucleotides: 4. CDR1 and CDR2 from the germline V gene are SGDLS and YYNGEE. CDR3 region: CASSPGGASYEQYF. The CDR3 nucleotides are TGTGCCAGCAGCCCGGGAGGGGCTTCCTACGAGCAGTACTTC.

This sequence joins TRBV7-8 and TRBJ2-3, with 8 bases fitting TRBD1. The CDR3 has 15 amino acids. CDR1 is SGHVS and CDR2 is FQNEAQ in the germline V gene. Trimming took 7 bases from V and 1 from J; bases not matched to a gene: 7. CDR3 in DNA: TGTGCCAGCAATCCGGGACAGGCAGGCACAGATACGCAGTATTTT. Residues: CASNPGQAGTDTQYF.